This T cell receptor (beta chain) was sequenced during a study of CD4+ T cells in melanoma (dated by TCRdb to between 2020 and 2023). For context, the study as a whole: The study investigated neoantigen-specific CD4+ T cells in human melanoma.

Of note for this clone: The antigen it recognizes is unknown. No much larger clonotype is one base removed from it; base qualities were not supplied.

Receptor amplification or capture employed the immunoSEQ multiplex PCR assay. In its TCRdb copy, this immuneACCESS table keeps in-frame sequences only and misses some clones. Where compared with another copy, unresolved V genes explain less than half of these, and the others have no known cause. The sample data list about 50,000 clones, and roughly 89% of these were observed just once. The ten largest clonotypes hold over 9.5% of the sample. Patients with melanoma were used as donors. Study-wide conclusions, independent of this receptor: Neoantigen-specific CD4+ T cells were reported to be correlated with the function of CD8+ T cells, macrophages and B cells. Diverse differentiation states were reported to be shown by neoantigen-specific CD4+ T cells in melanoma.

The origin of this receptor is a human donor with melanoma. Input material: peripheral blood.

The DNA sequence reads TGTGCCAGCAGTCAGGACAGTAACGAGCAGTACTTC. Its amino acids are CASSQDSNEQYF. This chain joins TRBV6-6 to TRBJ2-7; the D segment could be TRBD1, given 6 matching bases. The junction shows trimming of 5 bases on V and 5 bases on J, plus 10 bases between the germline ends. For CDR1 and CDR2, the germline V gene (reference sequence) lists MNHNY and SVGAGI. Taken from cysteine to phenylalanine, the CDR3 has 12 residues. The retained sequence is limited to the CDR3, 36 bases, with the frame set at the first base.